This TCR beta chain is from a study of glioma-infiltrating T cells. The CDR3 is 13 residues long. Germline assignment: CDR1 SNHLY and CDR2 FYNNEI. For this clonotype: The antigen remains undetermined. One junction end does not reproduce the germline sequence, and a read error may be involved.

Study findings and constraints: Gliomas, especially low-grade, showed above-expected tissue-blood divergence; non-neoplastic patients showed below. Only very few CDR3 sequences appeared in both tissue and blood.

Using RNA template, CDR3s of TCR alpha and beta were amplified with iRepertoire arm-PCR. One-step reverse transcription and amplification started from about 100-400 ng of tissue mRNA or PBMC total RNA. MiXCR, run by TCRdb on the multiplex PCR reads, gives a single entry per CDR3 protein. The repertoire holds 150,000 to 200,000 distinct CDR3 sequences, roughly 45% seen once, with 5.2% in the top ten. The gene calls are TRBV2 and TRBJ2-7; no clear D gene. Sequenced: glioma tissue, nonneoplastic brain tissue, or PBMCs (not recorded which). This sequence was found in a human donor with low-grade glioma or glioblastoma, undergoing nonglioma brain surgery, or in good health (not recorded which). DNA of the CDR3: TGTGCCAGCAGTTCCGCCTCAGTCTCGCAGCAGCACTTC. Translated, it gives CASSSASVSQQHF. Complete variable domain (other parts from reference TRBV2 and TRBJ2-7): EPEVTQTPSHQVTQMGQEVILRCVPISNHLYFYWYRQILGQKVEFLVSFYNNEISEKSEIFDDQFSVERPDGSNFTLKIRSTKLEDSAMYFCASSSASVSQQHFGPGTRLTVT.